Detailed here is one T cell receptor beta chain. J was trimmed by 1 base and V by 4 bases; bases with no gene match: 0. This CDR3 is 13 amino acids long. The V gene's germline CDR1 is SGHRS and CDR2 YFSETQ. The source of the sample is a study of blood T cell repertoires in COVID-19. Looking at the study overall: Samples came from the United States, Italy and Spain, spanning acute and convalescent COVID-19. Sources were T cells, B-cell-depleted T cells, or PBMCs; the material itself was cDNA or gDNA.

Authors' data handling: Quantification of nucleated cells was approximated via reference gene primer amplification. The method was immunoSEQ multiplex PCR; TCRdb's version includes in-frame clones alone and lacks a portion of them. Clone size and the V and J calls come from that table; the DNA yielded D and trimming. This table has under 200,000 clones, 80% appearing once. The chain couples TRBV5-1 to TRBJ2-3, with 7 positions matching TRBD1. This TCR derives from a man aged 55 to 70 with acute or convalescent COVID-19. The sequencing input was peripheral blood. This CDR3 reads CASSDRGTDTQYF. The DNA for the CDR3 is TGCGCCAGCAGCGACAGGGGCACAGATACGCAGTATTTT. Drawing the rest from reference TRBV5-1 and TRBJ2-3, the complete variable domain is KAGVTQTPRYLIKTRGQQVTLSCSPISGHRSVSWYQQTPGQGLQFLFEYFSETQRNKGNFPGRFSGRQFSNSRSEMNVSTLELGDSALYLCASSDRGTDTQYFGPGTRLTVL.